These T cell receptor beta chains were read from a single sample in a study of blood T cell repertoires in COVID-19. Here immunoSEQ multiplex PCR was the method, and the copy in TCRdb shows in-frame clones only, minus some. Counted here are some 32,000 clones, around 86% occurring once; the ten biggest clones make up over 12%. Input material: peripheral blood. These receptors all come from a man in his fifties or sixties with active COVID-19. Both conserved end residues are part of each CDR3. Fields, in order: V gene, J gene, clone size, D gene, CDR3 protein, CDR3 DNA. D genes are given only for firm matches. Not all rows give a size; the values are once, few, many and, for expanded clones, a class.

>TRBV11-1|TRBJ1-6|few|.
CASSRTGNNSPLHF
TGTGCCAGCAGCCGAACAGGGAATAATTCACCCCTCCACTTT
>TRBV6-5|TRBJ1-1|.|.
CASTLGAGNTEAFF
TGTGCCAGCACCCTAGGTGCGGGAAACACTGAAGCTTTCTTT
>TRBV9|TRBJ2-3|few|.
CASSEWELITDTQYF
TGTGCCAGCAGCGAGTGGGAGCTCATCACAGATACGCAGTATTTT
>TRBV20-1|TRBJ1-2|.|.
CSASPFYGYTF
TGCAGTGCTAGTCCCTTCTATGGCTACACCTTC
>TRBV7-9|TRBJ2-7|.|.
CASSLRGGRHEQYF
TGTGCCAGCAGCTTGAGGGGGGGGAGGCACGAGCAGTACTTC
>TRBV18|TRBJ2-7|.|.
CASSRGDPYEQYF
TGTGCCAGCTCCCGCGGGGATCCCTACGAGCAGTACTTC
>TRBV27|TRBJ1-5|.|TRBD1
CASSLSGTVNQPQHF
TGTGCCAGCAGTCTATCCGGGACAGTCAATCAGCCCCAGCATTTT
>TRBV9|TRBJ2-3|.|.
CASSVAPARDTQYF
TGTGCCAGCAGCGTAGCGCCAGCGAGAGATACGCAGTATTTT
>TRBV15|TRBJ2-5|.|.
CATSRDRGSQETQYF
TGTGCCACCAGCAGAGATCGCGGCAGCCAAGAGACCCAGTACTTC
>TRBV10-3|TRBJ2-3|.|TRBD1
CAISGTGMDTQYF
TGTGCCATCAGTGGGACAGGGATGGATACGCAGTATTTT
>TRBV19|TRBJ1-5|few|.
CASRRHLSYSNQPQHF
TGTGCCAGTAGGAGACACCTCTCCTATAGCAATCAGCCCCAGCATTTT
>TRBV19|TRBJ1-1|.|.
CASRWPEAWDTEAFF
TGTGCCAGTAGATGGCCGGAGGCTTGGGACACTGAAGCTTTCTTT
>TRBV7-9|TRBJ2-1|.|.
CASSLGQDYNEQFF
TGTGCCAGCAGCTTAGGGCAGGACTACAATGAGCAGTTCTTC
>TRBV5-1|TRBJ2-1|.|TRBD1
CASSLGTGGTYNEQFF
TGCGCCAGCAGCTTGGGGACAGGGGGAACCTACAATGAGCAGTTCTTC
>TRBV27|TRBJ1-4|.|TRBD1
CASSPGTGYMANEKLFF
TGTGCCAGCAGCCCCGGGACAGGGTATATGGCTAATGAAAAACTGTTTTTT
>TRBV27|TRBJ2-7|once|TRBD1
CASRPKDRVYEQYF
TGTGCCAGCAGACCCAAGGACAGGGTCTACGAGCAGTACTTC
>TRBV2|TRBJ1-3|.|TRBD1
CASGQDRDGNTIYF
TGTGCCAGCGGTCAAGACAGGGATGGAAACACCATATATTTT
>TRBV11-3|TRBJ2-3|once|.
CASSLGGGTTDTQYF
TGTGCCAGCAGCTTAGGGGGAGGGACAACAGATACGCAGTATTTT
>TRBV6-2/TRBV6-3|TRBJ2-7|.|TRBD1
CASSYQTGALTYEQYF
TGTGCCAGCAGTTACCAGACAGGGGCTCTGACCTACGAGCAGTACTTC
>TRBV18|TRBJ1-1|.|.
CASSPPVRMNTEAFF
TGTGCCAGCTCACCCCCGGTGCGCATGAACACTGAAGCTTTCTTT
>TRBV5-1|TRBJ2-4|.|TRBD1
CASSLGDRENIQYF
TGCGCCAGCAGCTTGGGGGACAGGGAAAACATTCAGTACTTC
>TRBV19|TRBJ2-2|.|.
CASTGRQGSGELFF
TGTGCCAGTACCGGTAGGCAGGGGTCCGGGGAGCTGTTTTTT
>TRBV10-1|TRBJ2-7|.|TRBD1
CASRQGADEQYF
TGCGCCAGCAGACAGGGGGCGGACGAGCAGTACTTC
>TRBV11-2|TRBJ1-5|.|.
CASSFEAGGGQPQHF
TGTGCCAGCAGCTTTGAGGCGGGGGGCGGGCAGCCCCAGCATTTT
>TRBV19|TRBJ1-5|.|.
CASSLGQYNQPQHF
TGTGCCAGTAGTCTCGGACAGTACAATCAGCCCCAGCATTTT
>TRBV7-2|TRBJ2-5|.|TRBD2
CASSSTSGGEKTQYF
TGTGCCAGCAGCTCGACTAGCGGGGGGGAAAAGACCCAGTACTTC
>TRBV27|TRBJ2-2|.|TRBD2
CASSLGGRSPGELFF
TGTGCCAGCAGTTTAGGCGGGAGGTCCCCGGGGGAGCTGTTTTTT
>TRBV6-4|TRBJ2-1|.|TRBD2
CASSDSGLATNEQFF
TGTGCCAGCAGTGACTCGGGACTAGCGACCAATGAGCAGTTCTTC
>TRBV7-2|TRBJ2-1|.|.
CASSLGPEGHNEQFF
TGTGCCAGCAGCTTAGGTCCGGAGGGACACAATGAGCAGTTCTTC
>TRBV21-1|TRBJ2-7|few|.
CASSKVSRESYEQYF
TGTGCCAGCAGCAAAGTCTCGAGGGAATCCTACGAGCAGTACTTC
>TRBV6-1|TRBJ2-7|once|TRBD2
CASSEALAGFGYEQYF
TGTGCCAGCAGTGAAGCGCTAGCGGGGTTCGGATACGAGCAGTACTTC
>TRBV7-3|TRBJ1-2|.|TRBD1
CASSPSGGEGYTF
TGTGCCAGCAGCCCCTCAGGGGGCGAGGGCTACACCTTC
>TRBV7-2|TRBJ2-5|.|.
CASSRRGGAETQYF
TGTGCCAGCAGCCGTCGAGGGGGGGCTGAGACCCAGTACTTC
>TRBV12-5|TRBJ2-7|.|TRBD1
CASGLGQGREQYF
TGTGCTAGTGGTTTGGGACAGGGGCGCGAGCAGTACTTC
>TRBV4-1|TRBJ2-1|once|.
CASSLDSYNEQFF
TGCGCCAGCAGCCTGGACAGCTACAATGAGCAGTTCTTC
>TRBV18|TRBJ1-1|once|TRBD1
CASSPPLGQGPLAEAFF
TGTGCCAGCTCACCACCATTGGGACAGGGGCCGTTAGCTGAAGCTTTCTTT
>TRBV7-9|TRBJ2-7|.|.
CASSLIHYEQYF
TGTGCCAGCAGCTTAATCCACTACGAGCAGTACTTC
>TRBV27|TRBJ1-6|.|TRBD1
CASNDRQGAGSPLHF
TGTGCCAGCAACGATAGACAGGGGGCGGGATCACCCCTCCACTTT
>TRBV2|TRBJ1-2|.|TRBD1
CASNPDRAINYGYTF
TGTGCCAGCAATCCGGACAGGGCCATTAACTATGGCTACACCTTC
>TRBV29-1|TRBJ1-4|.|TRBD1
CSVTRTGDEKLFF
TGCAGCGTAACTCGGACAGGGGATGAAAAACTGTTTTTT
>TRBV18|TRBJ2-3|.|.
CASSPPNSPDTQYF
TGTGCCAGCTCACCACCGAATAGCCCAGATACGCAGTATTTT
>TRBV11-2|TRBJ1-2|.|.
CASSPVVGQQGGGYTF
TGTGCCAGCAGCCCCGTGGTCGGACAACAAGGGGGTGGCTACACCTTC
>TRBV7-2|TRBJ2-5|.|.
CASSLVTGPQETQYF
TGTGCCAGCAGCTTAGTAACAGGGCCCCAAGAGACCCAGTACTTC
>TRBV29-1|TRBJ2-1|.|TRBD2
CTSRGGDSYNEQFF
TGCACCTCCCGGGGGGGAGATTCCTACAATGAGCAGTTCTTC
>TRBV10-3|TRBJ1-2|once|.
CAITSGEANYGYTF
TGTGCCATTACCTCAGGTGAAGCTAACTATGGCTACACCTTC
>TRBV18|TRBJ2-5|.|TRBD2
CASSRSTSGGQTQYF
TGTGCCAGCTCACGGTCGACTAGCGGGGGGCAGACCCAGTACTTC
>TRBV18|TRBJ2-7|.|TRBD1
CASSPNPTGGYEQYF
TGTGCCAGCTCACCTAACCCGACAGGGGGCTACGAGCAGTACTTC
>TRBV10-1|TRBJ1-4|.|TRBD1
CASSDDDRANEKLFF
TGCGCCAGCAGTGACGACGACAGGGCGAATGAAAAACTGTTTTTT
>TRBV21-1|TRBJ2-1|.|.
CASSKVAGWNEQFF
TGTGCCAGCAGCAAAGTAGCGGGTTGGAATGAGCAGTTCTTC
>TRBV5-5|TRBJ1-5|.|.
CASSLQGGNQPQHF
TGTGCCAGCAGCTTACAGGGCGGGAATCAGCCCCAGCATTTT
>TRBV5-1|TRBJ2-7|few|.
CASSLGSTYEQYF
TGCGCCAGCAGCTTGGGGAGCACCTACGAGCAGTACTTC
>TRBV19|TRBJ2-7|.|TRBD1
CASSMARTGGYEQYF
TGTGCCAGTAGTATGGCGCGCACAGGGGGCTACGAGCAGTACTTC
>TRBV7-3|TRBJ2-2|.|.
CASSLEGATNTGELFF
TGTGCCAGCAGCTTAGAAGGGGCTACGAACACCGGGGAGCTGTTTTTT
>TRBV5-4|TRBJ1-1|.|.
CASSLSPDRLHTEAFF
TGTGCCAGCAGCCTCTCACCGGACAGACTTCACACTGAAGCTTTCTTT